This T cell receptor beta chain was identified in a study of glioma-infiltrating T cells after dendritic cell vaccination. On the study more broadly: Patients had newly diagnosed or recurrent glioblastoma and received dendritic cell vaccines.

About this clone itself: No antigen is known for it.

Germline lookup yields CDR1 KGHSH and CDR2 LQKENI. Trimming cost V 3 bases and J 1 base; bases outside gene matches: 3. CDR3 length: 15 residues. Sequencing was performed with immunoSEQ multiplex PCR; in TCRdb, only in-frame clones are kept and a portion is missing. The sample has around 37,000 clones, approximately 84% seen once. Fresh-frozen tumor tissue and more than two years of survival data were available for all. Whole-study results and caveats: Patients with more pretreatment TILs had longer time to progression and survival.

This material consisted of blood, taken before dendritic cell vaccination. The chain has TRBV18 and TRBJ2-7; 10 bases line up with TRBD2. The clonotype was recovered from a human donor with glioblastoma. Here the CDR3 reads CASSPILAGSYEQYF. CDR3 DNA: TGTGCCAGCTCACCGATACTAGCGGGGTCCTACGAGCAGTACTTC.